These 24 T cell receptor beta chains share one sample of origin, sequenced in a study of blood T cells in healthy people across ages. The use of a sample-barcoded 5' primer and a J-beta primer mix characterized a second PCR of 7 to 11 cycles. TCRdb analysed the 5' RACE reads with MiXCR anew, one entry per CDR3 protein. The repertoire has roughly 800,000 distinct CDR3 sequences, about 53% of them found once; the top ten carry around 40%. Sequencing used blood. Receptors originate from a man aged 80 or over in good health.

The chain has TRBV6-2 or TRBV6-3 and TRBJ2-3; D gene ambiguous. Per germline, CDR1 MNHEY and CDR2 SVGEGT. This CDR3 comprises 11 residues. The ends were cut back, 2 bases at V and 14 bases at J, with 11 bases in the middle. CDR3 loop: CASSYQRYAYF. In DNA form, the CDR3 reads TGTGCCAGCAGTTACCAACGGTACGCGTATTTT.

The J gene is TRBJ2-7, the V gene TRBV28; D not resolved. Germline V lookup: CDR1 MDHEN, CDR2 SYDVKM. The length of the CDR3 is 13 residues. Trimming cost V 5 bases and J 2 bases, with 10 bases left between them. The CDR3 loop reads CASSVISPYEQYF. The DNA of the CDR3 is TGTGCCAGCAGTGTAATCTCCCCCTACGAGCAGTACTTC.

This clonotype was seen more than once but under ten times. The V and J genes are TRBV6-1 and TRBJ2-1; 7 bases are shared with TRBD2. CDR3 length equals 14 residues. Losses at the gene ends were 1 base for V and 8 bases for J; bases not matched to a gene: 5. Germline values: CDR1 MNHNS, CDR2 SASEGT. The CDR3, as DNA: TGTGCCAGCAGTGAAGGACTAGCTCCGGATGAGCAGTTCTTC. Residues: CASSEGLAPDEQFF.

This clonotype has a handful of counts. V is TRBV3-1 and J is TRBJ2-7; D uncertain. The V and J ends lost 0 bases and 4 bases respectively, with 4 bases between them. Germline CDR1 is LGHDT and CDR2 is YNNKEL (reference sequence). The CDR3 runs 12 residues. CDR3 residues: CASSQEEYEQYF. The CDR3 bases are TGTGCCAGCAGCCAAGAGGAGTACGAGCAGTACTTC.

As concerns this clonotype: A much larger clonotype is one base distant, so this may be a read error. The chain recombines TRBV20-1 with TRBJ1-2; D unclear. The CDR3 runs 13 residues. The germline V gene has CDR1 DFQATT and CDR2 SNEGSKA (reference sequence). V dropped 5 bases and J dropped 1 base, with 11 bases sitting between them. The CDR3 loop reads CSAGVGLNYGYTF. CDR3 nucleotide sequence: TGCAGTGCTGGGGTAGGGCTTAACTATGGCTACACCTTC.

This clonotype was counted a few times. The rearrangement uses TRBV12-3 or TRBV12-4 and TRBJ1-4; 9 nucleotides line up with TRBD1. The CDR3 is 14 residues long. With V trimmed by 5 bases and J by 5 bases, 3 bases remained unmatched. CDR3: CASSPGTGNEKLFF. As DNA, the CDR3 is TGTGCCAGCAGTCCCGGGACAGGGAATGAAAAACTGTTTTTT.

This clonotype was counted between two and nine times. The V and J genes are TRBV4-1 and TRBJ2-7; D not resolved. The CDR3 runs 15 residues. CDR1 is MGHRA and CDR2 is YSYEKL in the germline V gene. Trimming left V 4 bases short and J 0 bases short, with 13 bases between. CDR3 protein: CASSLRILPSYEQYF. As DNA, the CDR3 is TGCGCCAGCAGCCTTCGGATCCTCCCCTCCTACGAGCAGTACTTC.

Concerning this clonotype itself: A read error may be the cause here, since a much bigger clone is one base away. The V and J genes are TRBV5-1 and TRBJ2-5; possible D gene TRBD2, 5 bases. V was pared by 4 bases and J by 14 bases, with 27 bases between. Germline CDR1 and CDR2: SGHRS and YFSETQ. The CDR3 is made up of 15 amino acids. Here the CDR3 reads CASSPDSGMGSEHYF. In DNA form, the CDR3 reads TGCGCCAGCAGCCCGGACTCTGGGATGGGCTCCGAGCACTACTTC.

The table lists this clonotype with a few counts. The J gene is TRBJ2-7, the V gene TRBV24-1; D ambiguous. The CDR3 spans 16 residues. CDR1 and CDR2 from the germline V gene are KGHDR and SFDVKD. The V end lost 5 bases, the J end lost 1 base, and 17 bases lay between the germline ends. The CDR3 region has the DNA TGTGCCACCAGTGGCCTTATTACGGACGGATCCTACGAGCAGTACTTC. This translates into CATSGLITDGSYEQYF.

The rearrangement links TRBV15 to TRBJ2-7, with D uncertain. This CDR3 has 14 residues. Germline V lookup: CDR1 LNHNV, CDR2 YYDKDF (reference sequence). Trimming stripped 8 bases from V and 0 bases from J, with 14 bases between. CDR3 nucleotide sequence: TGTGCCACCCGACAACTGACGGCCTCCTACGAGCAGTACTTC. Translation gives CATRQLTASYEQYF.

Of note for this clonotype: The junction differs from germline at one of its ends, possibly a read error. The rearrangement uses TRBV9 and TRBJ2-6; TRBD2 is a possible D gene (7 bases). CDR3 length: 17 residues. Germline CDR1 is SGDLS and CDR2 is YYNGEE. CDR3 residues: CASSVVSAIGGANALTF. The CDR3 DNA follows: TGTGCCAGCAGCGTAGTATCGGCGATAGGGGGGGCCAACGCCCTGACTTTC.

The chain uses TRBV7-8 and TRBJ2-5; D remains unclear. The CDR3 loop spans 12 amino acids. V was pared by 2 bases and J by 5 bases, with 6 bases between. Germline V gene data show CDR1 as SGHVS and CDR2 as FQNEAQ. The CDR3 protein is CASSLNGETQYF. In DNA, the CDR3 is TGTGCCAGCAGCTTAAATGGGGAGACCCAGTACTTC.

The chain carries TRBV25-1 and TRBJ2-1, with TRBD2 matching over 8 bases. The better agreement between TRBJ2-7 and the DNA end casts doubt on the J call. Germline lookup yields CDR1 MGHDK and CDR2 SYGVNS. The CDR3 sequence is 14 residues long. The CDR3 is CARLAENAYNEQYF. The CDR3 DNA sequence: TGTGCCAGACTAGCGGAGAATGCCTACAATGAGCAGTACTTC.

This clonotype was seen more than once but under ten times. The CDR3 region is CASSLGPGGASSYNEQFF. The CDR3 DNA reads as TGTGCCAGCAGCTTAGGTCCCGGGGGGGCAAGCTCCTACAATGAGCAGTTCTTC. The chain is built from TRBV7-3 and TRBJ2-1; 8 bases are shared with TRBD2. CDR1 and CDR2 from the germline V gene are SGHTA and FQGTGA. After removal of 2 bases from V and 0 bases from J, the junction contained 9 bases not matched to a gene. The CDR3 consists of 18 residues.

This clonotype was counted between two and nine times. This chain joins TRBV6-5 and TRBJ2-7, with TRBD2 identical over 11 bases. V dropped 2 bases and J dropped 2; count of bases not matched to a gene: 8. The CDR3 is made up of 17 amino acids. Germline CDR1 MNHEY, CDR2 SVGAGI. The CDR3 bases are TGTGCCAGCAGTTACCCGCAGGGGACTAGCGGCACCTACGAGCAGTACTTC. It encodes CASSYPQGTSGTYEQYF.

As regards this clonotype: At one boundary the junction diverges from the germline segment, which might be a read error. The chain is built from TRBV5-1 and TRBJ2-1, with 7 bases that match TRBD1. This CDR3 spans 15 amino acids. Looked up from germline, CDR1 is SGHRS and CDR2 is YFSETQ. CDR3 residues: CASSPGQNSHNEQFF. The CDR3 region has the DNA TGCGCCAGCAGCCCGGGACAGAACTCCCACAATGAGCAGTTCTTC. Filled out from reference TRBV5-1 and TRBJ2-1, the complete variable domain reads KAGVTQTPRYLIKTRGQQVTLSCSPISGHRSVSWYQQTPGQGLQFLFEYFSETQRNKGNFPGRFSGRQFSNSRSEMNVSTLELGDSALYLCASSPGQNSHNEQFFGPGTRLTVL.

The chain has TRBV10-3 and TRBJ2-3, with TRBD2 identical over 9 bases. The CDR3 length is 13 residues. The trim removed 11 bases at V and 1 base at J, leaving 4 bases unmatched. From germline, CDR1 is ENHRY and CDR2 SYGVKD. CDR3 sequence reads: CALRTSGTDTQYF. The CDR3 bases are TGTGCCTTACGGACTAGCGGCACAGATACGCAGTATTTT.

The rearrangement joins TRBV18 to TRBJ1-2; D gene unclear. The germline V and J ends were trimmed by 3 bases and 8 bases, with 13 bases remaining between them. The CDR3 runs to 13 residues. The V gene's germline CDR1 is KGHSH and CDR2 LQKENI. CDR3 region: CASSPGRAGGYTF. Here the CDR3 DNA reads TGTGCCAGCTCACCGGGCCGGGCGGGCGGCTACACCTTC.

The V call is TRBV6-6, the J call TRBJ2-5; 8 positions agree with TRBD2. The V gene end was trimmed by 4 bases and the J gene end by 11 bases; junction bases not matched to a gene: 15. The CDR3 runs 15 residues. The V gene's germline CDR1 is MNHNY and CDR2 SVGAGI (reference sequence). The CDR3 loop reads CASSSSGLVVTEQYF. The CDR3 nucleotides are TGTGCCAGCAGTTCCTCGGGACTAGTCGTGACTGAGCAGTACTTC.

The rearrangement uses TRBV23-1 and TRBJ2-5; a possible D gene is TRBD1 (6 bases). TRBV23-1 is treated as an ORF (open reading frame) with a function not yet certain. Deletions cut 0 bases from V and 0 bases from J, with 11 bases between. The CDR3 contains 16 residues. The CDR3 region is CASSQSGAQYQETQYF. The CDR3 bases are TGCGCCAGCAGTCAATCGGGGGCACAGTACCAAGAGACCCAGTACTTC.

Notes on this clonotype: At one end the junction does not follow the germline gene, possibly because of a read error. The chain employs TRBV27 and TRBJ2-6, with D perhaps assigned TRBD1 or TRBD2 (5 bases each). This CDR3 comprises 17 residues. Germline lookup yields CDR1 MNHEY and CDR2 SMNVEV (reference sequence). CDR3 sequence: CASTPGARSSGAYVLTF. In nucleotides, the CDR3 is TGTGCCAGCACACCCGGGGCCCGAAGCTCTGGGGCCTACGTCCTGACTTTC.

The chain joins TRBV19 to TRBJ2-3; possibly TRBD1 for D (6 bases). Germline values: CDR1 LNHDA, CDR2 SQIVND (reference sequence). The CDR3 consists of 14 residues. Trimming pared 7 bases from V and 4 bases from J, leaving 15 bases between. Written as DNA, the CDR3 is TGTGCCAGTACCCCAGGACAGATCGCAGATACGCAGTATTTT. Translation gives CASTPGQIADTQYF.

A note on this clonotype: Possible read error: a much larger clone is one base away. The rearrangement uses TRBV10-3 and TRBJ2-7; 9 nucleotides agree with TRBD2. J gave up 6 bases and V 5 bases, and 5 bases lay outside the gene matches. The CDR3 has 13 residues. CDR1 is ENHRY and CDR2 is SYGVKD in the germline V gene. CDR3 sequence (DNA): TGTGCCATCAGTCTAGCGGGATACGGCGAGCAGTACTTC. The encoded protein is CAISLAGYGEQYF.

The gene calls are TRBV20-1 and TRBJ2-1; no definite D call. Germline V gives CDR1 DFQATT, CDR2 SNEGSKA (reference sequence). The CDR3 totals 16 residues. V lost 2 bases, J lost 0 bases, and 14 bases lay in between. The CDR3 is CSARSPNEISYNEQFF. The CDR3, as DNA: TGCAGTGCTAGATCTCCGAACGAAATCTCCTACAATGAGCAGTTCTTC.